This T cell receptor (beta chain) comes out of a study of beta chain features in type 1 diabetes. The whole isolated RNA underwent reverse transcription, so sequencing captured expressed TCRB transcripts. Sequencing was performed with immunoSEQ multiplex PCR; in TCRdb, only in-frame clones are kept and a portion is missing. The table includes hundreds of thousands of clones, around 28% detected once. Between the trimmed V and J ends, which lost 0 bases and 3 bases, there was a span of 6 bases. This CDR3 has 14 residues. The germline V gene encodes CDR1 SGHRS and CDR2 YFSETQ. This chain uses TRBV5-1 with TRBJ1-4; no definite D call. This receptor was taken from a man in his late teens or twenties in good health. Sequencing was done on a sample of naive CD4+ T cells from blood. The CDR3 nucleotides are TGCGCCAGCAGCTTGGGACCGTCTAATGAAAAACTGTTTTTT. It specifies CASSLGPSNEKLFF.